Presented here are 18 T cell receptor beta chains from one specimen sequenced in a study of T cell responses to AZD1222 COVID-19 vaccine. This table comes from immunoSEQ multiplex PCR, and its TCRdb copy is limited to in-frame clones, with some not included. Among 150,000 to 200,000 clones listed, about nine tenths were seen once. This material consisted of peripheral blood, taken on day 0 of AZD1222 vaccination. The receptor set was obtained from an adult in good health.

CDR3: CASSLGTPQETQYF. CDR3 DNA sequence: TGTGCCAGCAGCTTGGGGACTCCCCAAGAGACCCAGTACTTC. The chain employs TRBV7-9 and TRBJ2-5; TRBD2 is a possible D gene (6 bases). The CDR3 totals 14 residues. V gave up 3 bases and J gave up 1 base, with 9 bases separating them. Per the germline V gene, CDR1 is SEHNR and CDR2 is FQNEAQ (reference sequence). The entire variable domain, with the rest obtained from reference TRBV7-9 and TRBJ2-5, is as follows: DTGVSQNPRHKITKRGQNVTFRCDPISEHNRLYWYRQTLGQGPEFLTYFQNEAQLEKSRLLSDRFSAERPKGSFSTLEIQRTEQGDSAMYLCASSLGTPQETQYFGPGTRLLVL.

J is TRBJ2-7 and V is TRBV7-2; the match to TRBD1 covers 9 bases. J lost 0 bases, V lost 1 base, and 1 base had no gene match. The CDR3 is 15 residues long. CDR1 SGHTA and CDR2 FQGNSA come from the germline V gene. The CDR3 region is CASSLGQGDSYEQYF. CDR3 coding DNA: TGTGCCAGCAGCTTAGGACAGGGGGACTCCTACGAGCAGTACTTC.

This CDR3 reads CASSRGPDTDTQYF. CDR3 bases: TGTGCCAGCAGTCGAGGGCCCGACACAGATACGCAGTATTTT. V is TRBV6-5 and J is TRBJ2-3, with D possibly matching TRBD2 (5 bases). The CDR3 consists of 14 residues. V was shortened by 5 bases and J by 2 bases, with 11 bases between the two germline ends. Germline CDR1 reads MNHEY; CDR2 reads SVGAGI.

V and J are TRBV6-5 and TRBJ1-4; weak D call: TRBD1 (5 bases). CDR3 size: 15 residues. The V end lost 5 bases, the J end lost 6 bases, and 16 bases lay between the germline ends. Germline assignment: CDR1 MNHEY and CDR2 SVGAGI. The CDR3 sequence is CASSPWGDGYEKLFF. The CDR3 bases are TGTGCCAGCAGTCCATGGGGGGACGGGTATGAAAAACTGTTTTTT.

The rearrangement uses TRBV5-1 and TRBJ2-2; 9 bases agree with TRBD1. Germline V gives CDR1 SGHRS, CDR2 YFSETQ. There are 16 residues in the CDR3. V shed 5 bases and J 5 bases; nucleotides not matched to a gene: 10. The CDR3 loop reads CASRLSTGGWTGELFF. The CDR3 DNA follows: TGCGCCAGCAGACTCTCCACAGGGGGCTGGACCGGGGAGCTGTTTTTT.

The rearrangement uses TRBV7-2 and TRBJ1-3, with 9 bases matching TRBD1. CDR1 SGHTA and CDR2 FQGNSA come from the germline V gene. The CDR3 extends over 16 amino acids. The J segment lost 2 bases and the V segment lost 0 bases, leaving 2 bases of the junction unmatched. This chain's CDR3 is CASSLAGQGTGNTIYF. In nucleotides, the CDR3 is TGTGCCAGCAGCTTAGCAGGACAGGGGACTGGAAACACCATATATTTT. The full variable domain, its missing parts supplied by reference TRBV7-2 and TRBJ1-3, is GAGVSQSPSNKVTEKGKDVELRCDPISGHTALYWYRQSLGQGLEFLIYFQGNSAPDKSGLPSDRFSAERTGGSVSTLTIQRTQQEDSAVYLCASSLAGQGTGNTIYFGEGSWLTVV.

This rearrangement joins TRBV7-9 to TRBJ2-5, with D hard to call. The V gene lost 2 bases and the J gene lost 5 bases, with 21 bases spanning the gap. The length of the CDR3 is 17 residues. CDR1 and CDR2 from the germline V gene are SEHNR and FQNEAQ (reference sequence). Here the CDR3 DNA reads TGTGCCAGCAGCTTACCCGTACCGGACGAGGAGAGCGAGACCCAGTACTTC. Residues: CASSLPVPDEESETQYF.

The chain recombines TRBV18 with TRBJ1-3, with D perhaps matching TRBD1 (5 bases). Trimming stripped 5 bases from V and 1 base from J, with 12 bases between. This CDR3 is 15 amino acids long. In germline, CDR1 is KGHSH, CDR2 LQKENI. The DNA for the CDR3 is TGTGCCAGCTCAACTATCGACAGATCTGGAAACACCATATATTTT. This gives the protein CASSTIDRSGNTIYF.

CDR3 coding DNA: TGTGCCAGCAGTCGCCGGGGACCCTATGGCTACACCTTC. It translates to CASSRRGPYGYTF. The rearrangement uses TRBV28 and TRBJ1-2; D may be TRBD1 (5 bases). The V gene lost 5 bases and the J gene lost 4 bases, with 11 bases spanning the gap. Germline CDR1 MDHEN, CDR2 SYDVKM. This CDR3 contains 13 residues.

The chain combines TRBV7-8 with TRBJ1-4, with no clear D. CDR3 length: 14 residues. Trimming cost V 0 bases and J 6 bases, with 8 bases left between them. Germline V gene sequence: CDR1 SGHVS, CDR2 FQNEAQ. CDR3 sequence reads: CASSLAEWDEKLFF. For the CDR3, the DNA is TGTGCCAGCAGCTTAGCGGAGTGGGATGAAAAACTGTTTTTT.

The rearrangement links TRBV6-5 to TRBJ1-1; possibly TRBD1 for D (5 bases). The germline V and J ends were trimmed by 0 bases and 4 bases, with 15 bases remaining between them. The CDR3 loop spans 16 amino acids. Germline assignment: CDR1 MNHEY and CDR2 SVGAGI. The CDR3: CASSYSGGRVGTEAFF. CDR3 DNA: TGTGCCAGCAGTTACTCTGGGGGGAGGGTCGGCACTGAAGCTTTCTTT.

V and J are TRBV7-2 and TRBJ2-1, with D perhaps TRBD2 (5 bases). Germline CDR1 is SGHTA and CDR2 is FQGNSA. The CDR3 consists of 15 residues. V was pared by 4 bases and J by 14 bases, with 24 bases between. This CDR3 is CASSSRARGEQSEFF. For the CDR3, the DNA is TGTGCCAGCAGCTCAAGGGCCCGTGGGGAGCAAAGTGAGTTCTTC.

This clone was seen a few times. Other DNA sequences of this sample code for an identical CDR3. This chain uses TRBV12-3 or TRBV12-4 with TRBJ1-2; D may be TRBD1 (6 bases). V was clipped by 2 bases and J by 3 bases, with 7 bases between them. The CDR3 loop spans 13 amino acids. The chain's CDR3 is CASSLQGYYGYTF. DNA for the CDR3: TGTGCCAGCAGTTTACAGGGGTACTATGGCTACACCTTC.

This CDR3 is CASSENDGSYNEQFF. The CDR3 DNA reads as TGTGCCAGCAGTGAAAACGACGGCTCCTACAATGAGCAGTTCTTC. The chain couples TRBV2 to TRBJ2-1, with D unclear. Trimming pared 2 bases from V and 0 bases from J, leaving 8 bases between. The germline V gene has CDR1 SNHLY and CDR2 FYNNEI. The CDR3 spans 15 residues.

The CDR3 protein is CASSDAAERLANYGYTF. The CDR3 nucleotides read TGTGCCAGCAGTGACGCTGCGGAAAGGTTAGCTAACTATGGCTACACCTTC. The chain recombines TRBV2 with TRBJ1-2; D gene uncertain. V lost 3 bases, J lost 0 bases, and 17 bases lay in between. CDR3 length: 17 amino acids. The V gene's germline CDR1 is SNHLY and CDR2 FYNNEI.

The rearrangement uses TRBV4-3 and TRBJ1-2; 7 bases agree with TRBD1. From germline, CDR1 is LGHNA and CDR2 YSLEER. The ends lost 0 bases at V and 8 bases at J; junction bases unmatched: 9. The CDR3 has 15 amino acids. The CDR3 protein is CASSQDPQGQRGYTF. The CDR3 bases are TGCGCCAGCAGCCAAGATCCCCAGGGACAGCGGGGCTACACCTTC.

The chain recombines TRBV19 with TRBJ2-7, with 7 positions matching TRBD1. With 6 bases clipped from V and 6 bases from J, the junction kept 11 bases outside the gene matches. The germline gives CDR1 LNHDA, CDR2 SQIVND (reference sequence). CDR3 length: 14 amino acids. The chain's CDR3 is CASSPTGNRREQYF. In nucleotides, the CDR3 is TGTGCCAGTAGCCCGACAGGGAACCGGCGCGAGCAGTACTTC.

The CDR3, as DNA: TGCGCCAGCAGCTTAGTGGGGACAGCCTTCACAGATACGCAGTATTTT. Residues: CASSLVGTAFTDTQYF. The chain links TRBV5-1 to TRBJ2-3; the match to TRBD1 covers 7 bases. This CDR3 has 16 amino acids. Trimming removed 2 bases from V and 2 bases from J; junction bases left unmatched: 8. CDR1 is SGHRS and CDR2 is YFSETQ in the germline V gene.